This TCR beta chain was profiled in a study of blood T cell repertoires in COVID-19. Only in-frame clones appear in the TCRdb table, and some are missing; sequencing was by immunoSEQ multiplex PCR. The table shows hundreds of thousands of clones, with 88% occurring only once. V was clipped by 5 bases and J by 4 bases; unmatched bases: 12. The CDR3 is made up of 17 amino acids. The germline gives CDR1 SGHTA, CDR2 FQGNSA. In its sample, this clone was seen once. The origin of this receptor is a woman aged 30 to 39 who had recovered from COVID-19. The genes are TRBV7-2 and TRBJ2-1; 9 bases align to TRBD2. Sequences were obtained from PBMCs or T cells enriched from blood (not recorded which). The CDR3 here is CASSHQAGGMSYNEQFF. DNA of the CDR3: TGTGCCAGCAGCCACCAAGCGGGGGGTATGTCTTACAATGAGCAGTTCTTC.